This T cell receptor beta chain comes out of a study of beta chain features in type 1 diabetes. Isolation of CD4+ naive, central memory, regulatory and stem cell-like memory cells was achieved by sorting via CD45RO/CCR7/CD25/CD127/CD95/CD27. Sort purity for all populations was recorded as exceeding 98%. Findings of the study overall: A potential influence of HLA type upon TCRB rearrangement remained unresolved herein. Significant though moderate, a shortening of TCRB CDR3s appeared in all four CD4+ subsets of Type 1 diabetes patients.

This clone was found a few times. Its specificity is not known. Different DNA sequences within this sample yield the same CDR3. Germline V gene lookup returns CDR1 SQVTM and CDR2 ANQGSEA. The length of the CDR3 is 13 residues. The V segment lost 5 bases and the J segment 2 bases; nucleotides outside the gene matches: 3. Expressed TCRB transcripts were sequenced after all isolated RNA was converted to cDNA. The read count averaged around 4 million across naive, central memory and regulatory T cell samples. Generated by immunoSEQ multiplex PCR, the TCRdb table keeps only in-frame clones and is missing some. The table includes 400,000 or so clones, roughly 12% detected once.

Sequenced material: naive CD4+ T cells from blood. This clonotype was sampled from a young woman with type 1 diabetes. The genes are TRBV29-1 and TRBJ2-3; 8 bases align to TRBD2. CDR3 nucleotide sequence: TGCAGCGTTAGCGGGAGACTCACAGATACGCAGTATTTT. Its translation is CSVSGRLTDTQYF.